In its sample, the clone carrying this T cell receptor beta chain was seen a few times. This sample stems from a study of metastatic and nonmetastatic thyroid tumors. All patients were treatment-naive before thyroid surgery. TCRdb re-called the PCR reads via MiXCR. The sample lists several thousand clones, roughly 14% seen once, with 5% to 7% in the top ten. Sequencing was done on a sample of blood. The source of this sequence is a female donor with papillary thyroid cancer or a benign thyroid nodule (not recorded which). Some clones in this sample may be carry-over from other donors' samples.

The CDR3 protein is CATSRGSRNEQFF. The CDR3 coding sequence is TGTGCCACCAGCAGAGGGAGCAGGAATGAGCAGTTCTTC. The gene calls are TRBV15 and TRBJ2-1; the D is unclear. Deletions cut 1 base from V and 7 bases from J, with 8 bases between. This CDR3 contains 13 residues. The germline gives CDR1 LNHNV, CDR2 YYDKDF (reference sequence).